This T cell receptor (beta chain) was sequenced during a study of blood T cell repertoires in COVID-19. Only in-frame clones appear in the TCRdb table, and some are missing; sequencing was by immunoSEQ multiplex PCR. The data show around 86,000 clones, with roughly 84% seen just once and 4.5% to 5.5% held by the top ten. The CDR3 spans 16 residues. CDR1 and CDR2 (germline): SGHVS, FNYEAQ. Deletions cut 5 bases from V and 1 base from J, with 15 bases between. The rearrangement uses TRBV7-6 and TRBJ2-1; D may be TRBD2 (6 bases). Sequencing was carried out using peripheral blood. The TCR originated in an elderly woman with acute or convalescent COVID-19. CDR3 DNA sequence: TGTGCCAGCAGCCCCTCCGCGGGAAGGTCCTACAATGAGCAGTTCTTC. Its protein is CASSPSAGRSYNEQFF.